This T cell receptor beta chain was sequenced in a study of blood T cell repertoires in COVID-19. Study context: The study drew acute and convalescent COVID-19 samples from the United States, Italy and Spain. T cells, B-cell-depleted T cells, or PBMCs supplied cDNA or gDNA.

Trimming at V came to 9 bases and at J to 1 base, leaving 9 bases not matched to a gene. The CDR3 runs to 15 residues. CDR1 is ENHRY and CDR2 is SYGVKD in the germline V gene. Per the authors' pipeline: Researchers report that nucleated cell counts were estimated from reference gene primer amplification. Clones were read by immunoSEQ multiplex PCR, and TCRdb kept only the in-frame ones, dropping some. V, J and clone size were drawn from that table, and D and trimming were deduced from the DNA. The table lists 95,000 to 150,000 clones, around nine tenths of them singletons. V is TRBV10-3 and J is TRBJ2-7, with 10 positions matching TRBD2. The sequenced sample was peripheral blood. The receptor was isolated from a woman older than 75 with acute or convalescent COVID-19. CDR3 loop: CAISPGSGGSYEQYF. CDR3 coding DNA: TGTGCCATTAGTCCGGGTAGCGGGGGGTCCTACGAGCAGTACTTC.